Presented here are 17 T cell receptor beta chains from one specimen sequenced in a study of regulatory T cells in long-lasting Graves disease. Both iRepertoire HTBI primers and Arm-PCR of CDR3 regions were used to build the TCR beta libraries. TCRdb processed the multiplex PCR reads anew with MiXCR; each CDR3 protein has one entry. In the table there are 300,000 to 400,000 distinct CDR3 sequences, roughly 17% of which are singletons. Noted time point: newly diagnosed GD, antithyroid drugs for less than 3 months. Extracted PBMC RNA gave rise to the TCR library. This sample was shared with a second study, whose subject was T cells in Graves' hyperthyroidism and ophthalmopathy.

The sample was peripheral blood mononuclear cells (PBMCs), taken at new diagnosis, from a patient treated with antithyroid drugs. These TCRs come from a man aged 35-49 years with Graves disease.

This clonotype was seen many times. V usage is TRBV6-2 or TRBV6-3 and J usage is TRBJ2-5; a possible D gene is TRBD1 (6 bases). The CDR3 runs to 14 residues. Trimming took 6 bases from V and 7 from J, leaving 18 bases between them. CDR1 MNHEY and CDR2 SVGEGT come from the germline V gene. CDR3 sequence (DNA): TGTGCCAGCAGACGTACGGACAGCGGATTGACCCAGTACTTC. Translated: CASRRTDSGLTQYF.

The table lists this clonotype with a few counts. The CDR3: CSARDPKEVSPLHF. CDR3 nucleotides: TGCAGTGCTAGAGATCCTAAGGAGGTTTCACCCCTCCACTTT. The gene calls are TRBV20-1 and TRBJ1-6; no reliable D call. The germline CDR1 and CDR2 sequences are DFQATT and SNEGSKA (reference sequence). V lost 0 bases and J 9 bases, leaving 12 bases between the germline ends. The CDR3 runs 14 residues.

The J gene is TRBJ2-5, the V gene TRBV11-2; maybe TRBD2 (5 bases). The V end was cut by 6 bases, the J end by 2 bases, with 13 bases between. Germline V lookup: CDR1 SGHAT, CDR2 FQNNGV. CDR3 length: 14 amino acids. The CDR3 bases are TGTGCCAGCAGAGAGGGTGATGGTCAAGAGACCCAGTACTTC. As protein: CASREGDGQETQYF.

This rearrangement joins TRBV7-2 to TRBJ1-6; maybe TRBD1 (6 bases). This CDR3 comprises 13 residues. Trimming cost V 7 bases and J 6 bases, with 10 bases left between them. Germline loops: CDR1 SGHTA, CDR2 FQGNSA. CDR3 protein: CASILDSNSPLHF. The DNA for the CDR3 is TGTGCCAGCATCCTGGACAGTAATTCACCCCTCCACTTT.

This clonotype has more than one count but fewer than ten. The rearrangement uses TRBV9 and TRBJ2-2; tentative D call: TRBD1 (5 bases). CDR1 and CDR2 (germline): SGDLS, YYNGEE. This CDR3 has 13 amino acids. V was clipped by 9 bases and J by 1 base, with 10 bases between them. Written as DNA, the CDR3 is TGTGCCACCGGAACAGGGAACACCGGGGAGCTGTTTTTT. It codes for CATGTGNTGELFF. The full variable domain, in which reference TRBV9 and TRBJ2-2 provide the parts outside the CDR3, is DSGVTQTPKHLITATGQRVTLRCSPRSGDLSVYWYQQSLDQGLQFLIQYYNGEERAKGNILERFSAQQFPDLHSELNLSSLELGDSALYFCATGTGNTGELFFGEGSRLTVL.

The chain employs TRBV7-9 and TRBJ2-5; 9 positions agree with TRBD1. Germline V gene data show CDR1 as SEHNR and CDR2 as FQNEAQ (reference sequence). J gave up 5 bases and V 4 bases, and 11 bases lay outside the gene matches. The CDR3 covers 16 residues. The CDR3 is CASSSSDRGVKETQYF. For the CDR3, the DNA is TGTGCCAGCAGCTCCTCCGACAGGGGGGTTAAGGAGACCCAGTACTTC.

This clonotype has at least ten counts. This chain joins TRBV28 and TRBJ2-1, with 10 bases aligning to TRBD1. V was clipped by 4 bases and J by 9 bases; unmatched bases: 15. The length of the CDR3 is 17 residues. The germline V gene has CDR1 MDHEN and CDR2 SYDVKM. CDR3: CASSSHRTGGLGFEQFF. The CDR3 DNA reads TGTGCCAGCAGTTCCCACCGGACAGGGGGGCTGGGGTTTGAGCAGTTCTTC.

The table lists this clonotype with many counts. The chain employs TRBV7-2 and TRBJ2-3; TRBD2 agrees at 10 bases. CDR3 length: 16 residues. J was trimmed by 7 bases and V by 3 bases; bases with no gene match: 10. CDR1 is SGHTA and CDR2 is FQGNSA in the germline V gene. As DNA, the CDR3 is TGTGCCAGCAGCTTCTCTAGCGGGGGTAATTGGAATACGCAGTATTTT. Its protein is CASSFSSGGNWNTQYF. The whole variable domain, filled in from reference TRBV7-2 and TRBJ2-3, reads GAGVSQSPSNKVTEKGKDVELRCDPISGHTALYWYRQSLGQGLEFLIYFQGNSAPDKSGLPSDRFSAERTGGSVSTLTIQRTQQEDSAVYLCASSFSSGGNWNTQYFGPGTRLTVL.

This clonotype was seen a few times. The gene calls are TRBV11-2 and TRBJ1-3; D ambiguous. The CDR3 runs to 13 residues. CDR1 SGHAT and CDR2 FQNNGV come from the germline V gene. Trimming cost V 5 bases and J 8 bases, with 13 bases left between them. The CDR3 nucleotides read TGTGCCAGCAGCCACGCCCAATCGGACACCATATATTTT. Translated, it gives CASSHAQSDTIYF.

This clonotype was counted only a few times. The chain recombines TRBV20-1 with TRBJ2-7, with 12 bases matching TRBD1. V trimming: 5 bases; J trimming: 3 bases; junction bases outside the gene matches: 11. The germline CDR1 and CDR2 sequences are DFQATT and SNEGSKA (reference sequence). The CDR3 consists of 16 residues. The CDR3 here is CSASGTGGDLGYEQYF. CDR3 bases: TGCAGTGCTTCCGGGACAGGGGGCGACCTCGGCTACGAGCAGTACTTC.

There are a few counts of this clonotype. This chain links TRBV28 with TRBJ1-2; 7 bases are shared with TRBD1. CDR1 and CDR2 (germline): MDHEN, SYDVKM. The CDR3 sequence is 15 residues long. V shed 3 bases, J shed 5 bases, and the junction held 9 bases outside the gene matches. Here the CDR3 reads CASSFGDRDLYGYTF. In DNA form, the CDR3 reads TGTGCCAGCAGTTTCGGCGACAGGGACTTGTATGGCTACACCTTC.

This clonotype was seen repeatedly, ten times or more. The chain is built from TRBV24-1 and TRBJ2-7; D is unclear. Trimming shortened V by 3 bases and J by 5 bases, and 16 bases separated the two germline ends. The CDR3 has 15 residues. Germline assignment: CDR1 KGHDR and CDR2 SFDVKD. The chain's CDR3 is CATSDSGQEPHEQYF. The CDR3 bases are TGTGCCACCAGTGATAGTGGGCAGGAACCCCACGAGCAGTACTTC.

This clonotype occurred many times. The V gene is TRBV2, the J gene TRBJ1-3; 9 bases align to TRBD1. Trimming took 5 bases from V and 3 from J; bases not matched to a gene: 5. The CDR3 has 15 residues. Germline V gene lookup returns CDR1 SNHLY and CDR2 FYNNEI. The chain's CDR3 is CASSKGQGVGNTIYF. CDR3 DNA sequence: TGTGCCAGCAGTAAGGGACAGGGAGTTGGAAACACCATATATTTT.

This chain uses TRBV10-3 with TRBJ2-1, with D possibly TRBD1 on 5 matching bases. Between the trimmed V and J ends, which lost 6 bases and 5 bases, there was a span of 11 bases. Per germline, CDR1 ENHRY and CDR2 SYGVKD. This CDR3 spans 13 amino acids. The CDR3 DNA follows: TGTGCCATCAGCTTAGACAGAAACAATGAGCAGTTCTTC. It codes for CAISLDRNNEQFF.

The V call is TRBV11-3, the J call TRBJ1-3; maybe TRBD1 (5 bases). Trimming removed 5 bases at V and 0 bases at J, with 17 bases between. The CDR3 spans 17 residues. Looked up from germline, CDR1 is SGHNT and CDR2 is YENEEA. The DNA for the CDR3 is TGTGCCAGCAGCCAAGATTGGGGCGGCAGCTCTGGAAACACCATATATTTT. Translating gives CASSQDWGGSSGNTIYF.

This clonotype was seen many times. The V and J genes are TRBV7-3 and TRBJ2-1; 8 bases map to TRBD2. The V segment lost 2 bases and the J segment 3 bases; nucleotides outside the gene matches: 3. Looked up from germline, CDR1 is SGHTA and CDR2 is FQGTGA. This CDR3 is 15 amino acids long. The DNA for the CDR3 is TGTGCCAGCAGCTTAGGCGGGGGGCACTACAATGAGCAGTTCTTC. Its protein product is CASSLGGGHYNEQFF.

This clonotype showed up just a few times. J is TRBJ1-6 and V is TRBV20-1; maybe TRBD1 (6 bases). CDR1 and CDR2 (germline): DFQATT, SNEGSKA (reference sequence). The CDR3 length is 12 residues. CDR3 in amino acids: CSKGGSGSPLHF. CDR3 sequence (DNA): TGCAGCAAGGGGGGAAGCGGCTCACCCCTCCACTTT.